The clone carrying this T cell receptor beta chain has more than one count but fewer than ten. Its specificity is not known. Alongside a J-beta primer mix, a sample-barcoded 5' primer served in a second PCR lasting roughly 6 to 12 cycles. There were at least 2.5 million CDR3-containing paired-end reads obtained from each sample. TCRdb recomputed calls from the 5' RACE reads with MiXCR, one row per CDR3 protein. This table has around 1,000,000 distinct CDR3 sequences, approximately 26% appearing once. Trimming left V 6 bases short and J 4 bases short, with 12 bases between. CDR1 ENHRY and CDR2 SYGVKD come from the germline V gene. The CDR3 covers 13 residues. These data come from a study of blood T cells in healthy people across ages. General study findings and limits: Both higher diversity and more naive CD4+ cells marked long-lived donors when set against aged donors. The donors' CMV status was not determined, possibly confounding changes in expanded clonotypes.

These same records also appear under a second study, on T cells of mothers and their children. That paper adds: Mothers gave over 8 million TCR beta CDR3 reads each, and children about 3 million each.

The chain has TRBV10-3 and TRBJ1-2; no clear D. The sequence was collected from a girl aged 2-10 years in good health. The sample taken for sequencing was blood. The CDR3 DNA reads as TGTGCCATCAGGGACCGTAACGGCTATGGCTACACCTTC. This codes for CAIRDRNGYGYTF.